The 24 T cell receptor beta chains in this list originate from one sample, sequenced in a study of T cell responses to AZD1222 COVID-19 vaccine. Clones were read by immunoSEQ multiplex PCR, and TCRdb kept only the in-frame ones, dropping some. The sample records fewer than 130,000 clones, 70% to 90% being singletons. Source: peripheral blood, taken 28 days after the second AZD1222 dose. These receptors were taken from an adult who received the AZD1222 COVID-19 vaccine.

The chain carries TRBV5-1 and TRBJ2-2; 15 bases align to TRBD2. This CDR3 has 15 amino acids. Trimming took 3 bases from V and 6 from J; bases not matched to a gene: 0. Germline V gene lookup returns CDR1 SGHRS and CDR2 YFSETQ. The CDR3 sequence is CASSWTSGGAGELFF. CDR3 DNA sequence: TGCGCCAGCAGCTGGACTAGCGGGGGGGCCGGGGAGCTGTTTTTT.

In its sample, this clone was seen a few times. The J gene is TRBJ2-3, the V gene TRBV28; D assignment may be TRBD1 or TRBD2 (5 bases each). Germline loops: CDR1 MDHEN, CDR2 SYDVKM. V lost 10 bases and J 8 bases, leaving 22 bases between the germline ends. This CDR3 region has 14 residues. The CDR3 loop is CATRGGGISSTQYF. The CDR3 DNA is TGTGCCACCCGAGGTGGGGGTATCTCTTCTACGCAGTATTTT.

Regarding this clone: The junction differs from germline at one of its ends, possibly a read error. The rearrangement uses TRBV11-2 and TRBJ1-4; D call uncertain. This CDR3 is built from 13 residues. Germline CDR1 reads SGHAT; CDR2 reads FQNNGV. CDR3 loop: CASSLVPGPYRVF. The CDR3 bases are TGTGCCAGCAGCTTAGTCCCAGGACCTTACAGAGTTTTT.

The chain employs TRBV15 and TRBJ2-5; 7 bases map to TRBD2. This CDR3 is 18 amino acids long. V shed 0 bases, J shed 2 bases, and the junction held 12 bases outside the gene matches. In germline, CDR1 is LNHNV, CDR2 YYDKDF (reference sequence). CDR3: CATSRDPGGQGLQETQYF. CDR3 DNA: TGTGCCACCAGCAGAGATCCGGGGGGTCAGGGTCTTCAAGAGACCCAGTACTTC.

V and J are TRBV19 and TRBJ2-3; 12 bases fit TRBD2. Germline V gene data show CDR1 as LNHDA and CDR2 as SQIVND (reference sequence). The CDR3 loop spans 19 amino acids. The junction had 12 bases not matched to a gene; V was cut back by 3 bases and J by 2 bases. The CDR3, as DNA: TGTGCCAGTAGTATCCACAGCACCCTAGCGGGAGGGCACACAGATACGCAGTATTTT. Protein product: CASSIHSTLAGGHTDTQYF.

Only a few counts were recorded for this clone. The rearrangement uses TRBV18 and TRBJ2-1, with a weak D call TRBD1 (6 bases). Trimming left V 3 bases short and J 7 bases short, with 16 bases between. CDR1 and CDR2 (germline): KGHSH, LQKENI. There are 15 residues in the CDR3. This CDR3 reads CASSPQGLALNEQFF. The CDR3 coding sequence is TGTGCCAGCTCACCCCAGGGGTTAGCCTTGAATGAGCAGTTCTTC.

The CDR3 DNA is TGCGCCAGCAGCCCCGGGACATCCTACAATGAGCAGTTCTTC. The encoded protein is CASSPGTSYNEQFF. V usage is TRBV5-1 and J usage is TRBJ2-1; D is perhaps TRBD1 (6 bases). The germline CDR1 and CDR2 sequences are SGHRS and YFSETQ. CDR3 length: 14 amino acids. Trimming cost V 4 bases and J 1 base, with 9 bases left between them.

The chain carries TRBV18 and TRBJ1-5; 10 nucleotides agree with TRBD1. V shed 6 bases, J shed 0 bases, and the junction held 11 bases outside the gene matches. CDR1 and CDR2 from the germline V gene are KGHSH and LQKENI. The CDR3 extends over 18 amino acids. CDR3 sequence reads: CASSPFGQGDFSNQPQHF. The CDR3, as DNA: TGTGCCAGCTCTCCCTTTGGACAGGGGGATTTTAGCAATCAGCCCCAGCATTTT.

The chain couples TRBV21-1 to TRBJ1-5. TRBV21-1 is annotated as a pseudogene. The CDR3 sequence is 13 residues long. The CDR3, as DNA: TGTGCCAGCAGCAATTTTAGCAATCAGCCCCAGCATTTT. Amino acids: CASSNFSNQPQHF.

This chain joins TRBV11-3 and TRBJ2-1, with D possibly called TRBD1 or TRBD2 (5 bases each). The germline V gene encodes CDR1 SGHNT and CDR2 YENEEA. Trimming took 5 bases from V and 8 from J, leaving 7 bases between them. CDR3 length equals 11 residues. This CDR3 reads CASSQGDEQFF. In DNA form, the CDR3 reads TGTGCCAGCAGCCAGGGAGATGAGCAGTTCTTC.

The rearrangement uses TRBV7-9 and TRBJ2-7; 8 bases are a match to TRBD1. V lost 4 bases, J lost 0 bases, and 5 bases stayed unmatched. Germline lookup yields CDR1 SEHNR and CDR2 FQNEAQ (reference sequence). The CDR3 sequence is 15 residues long. The CDR3 DNA follows: TGTGCCAGCAGCTCTACAGGGGGAAGCTCCTACGAGCAGTACTTC. This gives the protein CASSSTGGSSYEQYF.

V is TRBV5-1 and J is TRBJ1-1, with 8 bases lining up with TRBD1. The CDR3 spans 13 residues. The V segment lost 4 bases and the J segment 7 bases; nucleotides outside the gene matches: 6. Germline V lookup: CDR1 SGHRS, CDR2 YFSETQ. The CDR3 nucleotides are TGCGCCAGCAGCCCACAGGGGGACGGTGAAGCTTTCTTT. Amino acids: CASSPQGDGEAFF.

The V gene is TRBV7-2, the J gene TRBJ2-1; D ambiguous. V dropped 4 bases and J dropped 4 bases, with 17 bases sitting between them. Germline-derived CDR1 and CDR2 are SGHTA and FQGNSA. This CDR3 comprises 16 residues. CDR3 loop: CASSSTRYWGYNEQFF. The CDR3 DNA follows: TGTGCCAGCAGCTCAACACGCTATTGGGGATACAATGAGCAGTTCTTC.

This clone was seen once. This same CDR3 is encoded by further DNA sequences in the sample. V and J are TRBV19 and TRBJ1-1; D uncertain. V lost 3 bases and J lost 0, with 5 bases in between. Per germline, CDR1 LNHDA and CDR2 SQIVND (reference sequence). The CDR3 consists of 13 residues. The CDR3 DNA is TGTGCCAGTAGTATTGCGTTGAACACTGAAGCTTTCTTT. Protein product: CASSIALNTEAFF. The variable domain in full, completed from reference TRBV19 and TRBJ1-1, reads DGGITQSPKYLFRKEGQNVTLSCEQNLNHDAMYWYRQDPGQGLRLIYYSQIVNDFQKGDIAEGYSVSREKKESFPLTVTSAQKNPTAFYLCASSIALNTEAFFGQGTRLTVV.

The CDR3 DNA sequence: TGTGCCAGCAGCTTGCGGGACAATCAGCCCCAGCATTTT. As protein: CASSLRDNQPQHF. V gene TRBV5-8 combines with J gene TRBJ1-5; D ambiguous. V was trimmed by 1 base and J by 3 bases, leaving 5 bases between them. CDR3 length: 13 residues. Germline V gene lookup returns CDR1 SGHTS and CDR2 YDEGEE.

The chain uses TRBV19 and TRBJ2-7; the match to TRBD1 covers 9 bases. This CDR3 comprises 15 residues. Germline CDR1 and CDR2: LNHDA and SQIVND (reference sequence). With V trimmed by 5 bases and J by 1 base, 6 bases remained unmatched. The CDR3 DNA sequence: TGTGCCAGTAGTCCTCGACAGGGGGGGTCCTACGAGCAGTACTTC. It codes for CASSPRQGGSYEQYF.

The gene calls are TRBV28 and TRBJ1-1; D remains unclear. Looked up from germline, CDR1 is MDHEN and CDR2 is SYDVKM. V dropped 4 bases and J dropped 6 bases, with 15 bases sitting between them. This CDR3 contains 14 residues. CDR3 nucleotide sequence: TGTGCCAGCAGTTCTCCTCTCAAGGGCCCTGAAGCTTTCTTT. This sequence encodes CASSSPLKGPEAFF.

In this sample, this clone turned up a few times. The chain has TRBV9 and TRBJ1-2, with TRBD1 matching 9 bases. In germline, CDR1 is SGDLS, CDR2 YYNGEE. V gave up 4 bases and J gave up 5 bases; unmatched junction bases: 9. The CDR3 covers 15 residues. This CDR3 is CASSREGTGTYGYTF. CDR3 DNA sequence: TGTGCCAGCAGCAGGGAAGGGACAGGGACGTATGGCTACACCTTC.

The chain uses TRBV11-2 and TRBJ1-5; the D gene is possibly TRBD1 (5 bases). V was trimmed by 1 base and J by 1 base, leaving 8 bases between them. The CDR3 is made up of 15 amino acids. Germline-derived CDR1 and CDR2 are SGHAT and FQNNGV. The CDR3 loop reads CASSLGGSSNQPQHF. CDR3 nucleotides: TGTGCCAGCAGCTTAGGGGGGAGCAGCAATCAGCCCCAGCATTTT.

The chain is built from TRBV10-2 and TRBJ1-2; possibly TRBD1 for D (5 bases). The CDR3 has 15 residues. The germline V gene has CDR1 WSHSY and CDR2 SAAADI. Deletions cut 2 bases from V and 8 bases from J, with 18 bases between. The CDR3 nucleotides read TGCGCCAGCAGTGAGCCGGCAGGGCCGACGGGGGGCTACACCTTC. Translated: CASSEPAGPTGGYTF.

The CDR3 DNA sequence: TGTGCCAGCAGCTTGCAGGGGGATCAGCCCCAGCATTTT. It yields the protein CASSLQGDQPQHF. The chain uses TRBV7-6 and TRBJ1-5, with 7 nucleotides matching TRBD1. Germline CDR1 and CDR2: SGHVS and FNYEAQ. V shed 3 bases and J 5 bases; nucleotides not matched to a gene: 1. The CDR3 is made up of 13 amino acids.

The CDR3 bases are TGCAGCGTGGGGGGGACAGTTAACAATGAGCAGTTCTTC. This encodes CSVGGTVNNEQFF. The chain employs TRBV29-1 and TRBJ2-1, with D perhaps matching TRBD1 or TRBD2 (7 bases each). The CDR3 extends over 13 amino acids. Germline V gene data show CDR1 as SQVTM and CDR2 as ANQGSEA. Trimming stripped 6 bases from V and 5 bases from J, with 14 bases between.

The CDR3 sequence is CASSEEGGLEKLFF. DNA for the CDR3: TGTGCCAGCAGTGAAGAAGGGGGGCTAGAAAAACTGTTTTTT. The rearrangement uses TRBV6-1 and TRBJ1-4; D might be TRBD1 (6 bases). The CDR3 is made up of 14 amino acids. Germline lookup yields CDR1 MNHNS and CDR2 SASEGT. V was cut by 1 base and J by 8 bases, with 11 bases left in between.

V gene TRBV6-5 combines with J gene TRBJ1-1, with TRBD1 as a possible D gene (6 bases). The V gene's germline CDR1 is MNHEY and CDR2 SVGAGI. Trimming left V 7 bases short and J 6 bases short, with 9 bases between. The CDR3 spans 11 residues. The DNA of the CDR3 is TGTGCCAGCAAGGGGGGGGCTGAAGCTTTCTTT. This translates into CASKGGAEAFF.